The 8 T cell receptor beta chains in this list originate from one sample, sequenced in a study of regulatory T cells in long-lasting Graves disease. The sample's time point: persistent/refractory GD, antithyroid drugs over 5 years with positive TRAb. PBMC RNA was the source of the TCR library. CDR3-region Arm-PCR and iRepertoire HTBI primers produced the TCR beta libraries. Via MiXCR, TCRdb re-called the multiplex PCR reads, giving one row per CDR3 protein. The sample includes around 400,000 distinct CDR3 sequences, roughly a quarter of them seen just once. The sequencing used peripheral blood mononuclear cells (PBMCs), collected when the disease was refractory, from a patient treated with antithyroid drugs. Source of these receptors: a female donor with Graves disease.

This clonotype appeared many times. The chain joins TRBV2 to TRBJ1-2, with D possibly being TRBD1 (6 bases). The germline V and J ends were trimmed by 6 bases and 1 base, with 12 bases remaining between them. The CDR3 loop spans 14 amino acids. CDR1 is SNHLY and CDR2 is FYNNEI in the germline V gene. The CDR3, as DNA: TGTGCCAGCAGGGCTGACAGGAATAACTATGGCTACACCTTC. Translated: CASRADRNNYGYTF.

This clonotype was picked up one time. The CDR3 DNA sequence: TGTGCCACCTACCGTACAGGGGATCGCACCGGGGAGCTGTTTTTT. Protein product: CATYRTGDRTGELFF. The chain couples TRBV7-9 to TRBJ2-2; 7 nucleotides match TRBD1. The V segment lost 10 bases and the J segment 4 bases; nucleotides outside the gene matches: 12. Germline V gene data show CDR1 as SEHNR and CDR2 as FQNEAQ (reference sequence). The CDR3 is 15 amino acids.

This clonotype was counted ten times or more. The chain has TRBV7-8 and TRBJ1-1; D remains ambiguous. CDR1 is SGHVS, CDR2 FQNEAQ, per germline. The CDR3 runs to 15 residues. V was cut by 3 bases and J by 5 bases, with 16 bases left in between. The CDR3 is CASSLTGLSLTEAFF. The CDR3 nucleotides read TGTGCCAGCAGCTTGACCGGGTTGTCGCTGACTGAAGCTTTCTTT.

J is TRBJ1-6 and V is TRBV20-1; TRBD1 might be the D (5 bases). Between the trimmed V and J ends, which lost 4 bases and 2 bases, there was a span of 6 bases. Germline-derived CDR1 and CDR2 are DFQATT and SNEGSKA (reference sequence). The CDR3 is 13 residues long. The DNA for the CDR3 is TGCAGTGCTACAGGGACCTATAATTCACCCCTCCACTTT. Amino acids: CSATGTYNSPLHF.

Regarding this clonotype: A much bigger clone sits one base away, suggesting this may be a read error. V usage is TRBV28 and J usage is TRBJ2-7; D not certain. The CDR3 spans 15 residues. V lost 2 bases and J lost 2, with 13 bases in between. The germline CDR1 and CDR2 sequences are MDHEN and SYDVKM. CDR3 bases: TGTGCCAGCAGTTTAGGGCCTAGAAAGGCCTACGAGCAGTACTTC. Protein: CASSLGPRKAYEQYF.

In this sample, this clonotype turned up a few times. CDR3 in DNA: TGCAGTGCCAACAGGGTTTTGGGCGAGCAGTACTTC. The encoded protein is CSANRVLGEQYF. The chain links TRBV20-1 to TRBJ2-7; possible D gene TRBD1, 6 bases. Germline loops: CDR1 DFQATT, CDR2 SNEGSKA (reference sequence). The CDR3 has 12 amino acids. V lost 6 bases to trimming and J lost 6 bases, with 15 bases between them.

This clonotype was seen many times. This chain links TRBV24-1 with TRBJ1-1, with TRBD1 as a possible D gene (5 bases). The CDR3 covers 13 residues. Germline V gene data show CDR1 as KGHDR and CDR2 as SFDVKD. V was trimmed by 7 bases and J by 5 bases, leaving 13 bases between them. The CDR3 DNA reads as TGTGCCACCAGACCCCCGGGGGGTACTGAAGCTTTCTTT. Translation gives CATRPPGGTEAFF.

This clonotype was detected only a few times. This sequence joins TRBV2 and TRBJ2-6; TRBD1 might be the D (6 bases). V was pared by 2 bases and J by 0 bases, with 11 bases between. The CDR3 sequence is 17 residues long. Per the germline V gene, CDR1 is SNHLY and CDR2 is FYNNEI. Here the CDR3 DNA reads TGTGCCAGCAGTGAACCAGGGGCGAGCTCTGGGGCCAACGTCCTGACTTTC. This translates into CASSEPGASSGANVLTF. The full variable domain, in which reference TRBV2 and TRBJ2-6 provide the parts outside the CDR3, is EPEVTQTPSHQVTQMGQEVILRCVPISNHLYFYWYRQILGQKVEFLVSFYNNEISEKSEIFDDQFSVERPDGSNFTLKIRSTKLEDSAMYFCASSEPGASSGANVLTFGAGSRLTVL.